The 3 T cell receptor beta chains below were found in one sample sequenced in a study of OX40 agonist ivuxolimab in advanced cancers. Profiled with immunoSEQ multiplex PCR; TCRdb holds only in-frame clones, not every one. The repertoire holds around 65,000 clones, with around nine tenths as singletons. Material: CD4+ or CD8+ T cells sorted from blood, obtained in a trial of the OX40 agonist ivuxolimab. The receptors were sampled from an adult with an advanced solid tumor such as melanoma, head and neck, liver or kidney cancer.

The chain employs TRBV7-9 and TRBJ2-1, with a tentative D call TRBD2 (5 bases). CDR1 and CDR2 (germline): SEHNR, FQNEAQ (reference sequence). V lost 10 bases and J 6 bases, leaving 19 bases between the germline ends. The CDR3 spans 14 residues. The CDR3: CATCNGEYRNEQFF. The CDR3 DNA reads TGTGCCACCTGCAACGGGGAATACCGCAATGAGCAGTTCTTC.

The chain couples TRBV6-5 to TRBJ2-7; 11 nucleotides line up with TRBD2. Losses at the gene ends were 0 bases for V and 4 bases for J; bases not matched to a gene: 5. There are 16 residues in the CDR3. The V gene's germline CDR1 is MNHEY and CDR2 SVGAGI. The CDR3 region has the DNA TGTGCCAGCAGTTACTCGTTACTAGCGGGAGTTTACGAGCAGTACTTC. Its protein product is CASSYSLLAGVYEQYF.

The rearrangement uses TRBV27 and TRBJ1-1; D ambiguous. Germline loops: CDR1 MNHEY, CDR2 SMNVEV (reference sequence). There are 16 residues in the CDR3. Trimming pared 5 bases from V and 0 bases from J, leaving 16 bases between. The CDR3 nucleotides are TGTGCCAGCAGTAAGGACGGTTTTCAAATGAACACTGAAGCTTTCTTT. Amino acids: CASSKDGFQMNTEAFF.